Listed below are T cell receptor beta chains from one sample, sequenced in a study of cytomegalovirus exposure and HLA in healthy donors. Only in-frame clones appear in the TCRdb table, and some are missing; sequencing was by immunoSEQ multiplex PCR. Among under 250,000 clones, over 75% were seen once, and the ten largest hold around 1.2%. Sequenced input: PBMCs. Receptors were obtained from a human donor in good health. Each CDR3 is given with its conserved first and last residue. Fields, in order: D gene, clone size, V gene, J gene, CDR3 protein, CDR3 DNA. D genes are given only for firm matches. Only part of the rows carry a size: once, few, many, or a class if the clone is expanded.

>NA|NA|TRBV10-1|TRBJ2-1
CASPYTLAGKEHNEQFF
TGCGCCAGCCCCTACACCTTGGCGGGGAAGGAACACAATGAGCAGTTCTTC
>TRBD1|once|TRBV19|TRBJ1-2
CASSRSRGGPYGYTF
TGTGCCAGTAGCCGGTCCCGAGGGGGCCCCTATGGCTACACCTTC
>NA|NA|TRBV6-5|TRBJ2-3
CASSYSSPVNTDTQYF
TGTGCCAGCAGTTACTCGTCCCCCGTTAATACAGATACGCAGTATTTT
>TRBD2|NA|TRBV4-1|TRBJ2-1
CASSQEKREGRREQFF
TGCGCCAGCAGCCAAGAAAAGCGGGAGGGCCGGCGTGAGCAGTTCTTC
>NA|NA|TRBV7-2|TRBJ2-7
CASSPTAYEQYF
TGTGCCAGCAGCCCGACAGCCTACGAGCAGTACTTC
>TRBD2|NA|TRBV7-2|TRBJ2-7
CASSVISGGISEQYF
TGTGCCAGCAGCGTAATTAGCGGGGGAATTAGCGAGCAGTACTTC
>NA|NA|TRBV28|TRBJ2-7
CASSLGGLYSYEQYF
TGTGCCAGCAGTTTAGGCGGTCTCTACTCCTACGAGCAGTACTTC
>TRBD1|NA|TRBV29-1|TRBJ2-3
CSVRTGGWTDTQYF
TGCAGCGTTAGAACAGGGGGCTGGACAGATACGCAGTATTTT
>TRBD2|NA|TRBV28|TRBJ2-1
CATLASSYNEQFF
TGTGCCACACTAGCGAGCTCCTACAATGAGCAGTTCTTC
>TRBD2|few|TRBV27|TRBJ2-1
CASSSGLANEQFF
TGTGCCAGCAGTTCAGGACTAGCCAATGAGCAGTTCTTC
>TRBD2|NA|TRBV28|TRBJ2-1
CASTQSGTSFYQEQFF
TGTGCCAGCACCCAGAGCGGGACTAGCTTTTACCAGGAGCAGTTCTTC
>NA|NA|TRBV7-6|TRBJ2-1
CASSLAGDNEQFF
TGTGCCAGCAGCTTAGCGGGAGATAATGAGCAGTTCTTC
>NA|NA|TRBV6-5|TRBJ1-3
CASLAHAGNTIYF
TGTGCCAGCCTCGCGCATGCGGGAAACACCATATATTTT
>TRBD2|NA|TRBV7-9|TRBJ2-5
CASSFLAGGDNLRETQYF
TGTGCCAGCAGCTTCCTAGCGGGAGGGGATAACCTACGAGAGACCCAGTACTTC
>TRBD1|NA|TRBV28|TRBJ1-2
CASSSQGAISGYTF
TGTGCCAGCAGCTCACAGGGGGCCATAAGTGGCTACACCTTC
>TRBD1|NA|TRBV28|TRBJ2-6
CASSLLDRGVLTF
TGTGCCAGCAGTTTATTAGACAGGGGCGTCCTGACTTTC
>TRBD1|NA|TRBV27|TRBJ1-1
CASRPGQGVGNTEAFF
TGTGCCAGCAGGCCGGGACAGGGAGTCGGGAACACTGAAGCTTTCTTT
>TRBD2|NA|TRBV5-1|TRBJ2-7
CASSFAGEGYEQYF
TGCGCCAGCAGCTTTGCGGGAGAGGGGTACGAGCAGTACTTC
>TRBD1|NA|TRBV5-4|TRBJ1-1
CASSLGDRYIEAFF
TGTGCCAGCAGCTTGGGGGACAGGTACATCGAAGCTTTCTTT
>TRBD1|NA|TRBV5-4|TRBJ2-3
CASSPDGTGGGNTQYF
TGTGCCAGCAGCCCAGACGGGACAGGGGGTGGGAATACGCAGTATTTT
>TRBD2|NA|TRBV2|TRBJ2-7
CASSEASGSSYEQYF
TGTGCCAGCAGTGAAGCTAGCGGGAGCTCCTACGAGCAGTACTTC
>TRBD1|NA|TRBV7-9|TRBJ1-2
CASSRDRIDGYTF
TGTGCCAGCAGCCGGGACAGGATAGATGGCTACACCTTC
>NA|NA|TRBV5-1|TRBJ2-7
CASSFGGNTYEQYF
TGCGCCAGCAGCTTTGGCGGGAACACCTACGAGCAGTACTTC
>TRBD2|few|TRBV2|TRBJ2-1
CASSLAGPTYNEQFF
TGTGCCAGCAGCTTAGCGGGACCCACCTACAATGAGCAGTTCTTC
>NA|NA|TRBV7-2|TRBJ2-7
CASSLRRVGYEQYF
TGTGCCAGCAGCTTACGGCGGGTCGGCTACGAGCAGTACTTC